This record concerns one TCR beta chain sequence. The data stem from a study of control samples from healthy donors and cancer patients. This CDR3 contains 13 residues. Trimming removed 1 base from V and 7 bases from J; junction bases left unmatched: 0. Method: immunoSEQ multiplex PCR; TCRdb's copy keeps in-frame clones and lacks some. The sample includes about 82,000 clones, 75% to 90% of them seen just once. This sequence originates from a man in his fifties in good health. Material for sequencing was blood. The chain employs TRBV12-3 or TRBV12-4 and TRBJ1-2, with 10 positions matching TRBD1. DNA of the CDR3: TGTGCCAGCAGTTTAGGACAGGGGGCTGGCTACACCTTC. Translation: CASSLGQGAGYTF.